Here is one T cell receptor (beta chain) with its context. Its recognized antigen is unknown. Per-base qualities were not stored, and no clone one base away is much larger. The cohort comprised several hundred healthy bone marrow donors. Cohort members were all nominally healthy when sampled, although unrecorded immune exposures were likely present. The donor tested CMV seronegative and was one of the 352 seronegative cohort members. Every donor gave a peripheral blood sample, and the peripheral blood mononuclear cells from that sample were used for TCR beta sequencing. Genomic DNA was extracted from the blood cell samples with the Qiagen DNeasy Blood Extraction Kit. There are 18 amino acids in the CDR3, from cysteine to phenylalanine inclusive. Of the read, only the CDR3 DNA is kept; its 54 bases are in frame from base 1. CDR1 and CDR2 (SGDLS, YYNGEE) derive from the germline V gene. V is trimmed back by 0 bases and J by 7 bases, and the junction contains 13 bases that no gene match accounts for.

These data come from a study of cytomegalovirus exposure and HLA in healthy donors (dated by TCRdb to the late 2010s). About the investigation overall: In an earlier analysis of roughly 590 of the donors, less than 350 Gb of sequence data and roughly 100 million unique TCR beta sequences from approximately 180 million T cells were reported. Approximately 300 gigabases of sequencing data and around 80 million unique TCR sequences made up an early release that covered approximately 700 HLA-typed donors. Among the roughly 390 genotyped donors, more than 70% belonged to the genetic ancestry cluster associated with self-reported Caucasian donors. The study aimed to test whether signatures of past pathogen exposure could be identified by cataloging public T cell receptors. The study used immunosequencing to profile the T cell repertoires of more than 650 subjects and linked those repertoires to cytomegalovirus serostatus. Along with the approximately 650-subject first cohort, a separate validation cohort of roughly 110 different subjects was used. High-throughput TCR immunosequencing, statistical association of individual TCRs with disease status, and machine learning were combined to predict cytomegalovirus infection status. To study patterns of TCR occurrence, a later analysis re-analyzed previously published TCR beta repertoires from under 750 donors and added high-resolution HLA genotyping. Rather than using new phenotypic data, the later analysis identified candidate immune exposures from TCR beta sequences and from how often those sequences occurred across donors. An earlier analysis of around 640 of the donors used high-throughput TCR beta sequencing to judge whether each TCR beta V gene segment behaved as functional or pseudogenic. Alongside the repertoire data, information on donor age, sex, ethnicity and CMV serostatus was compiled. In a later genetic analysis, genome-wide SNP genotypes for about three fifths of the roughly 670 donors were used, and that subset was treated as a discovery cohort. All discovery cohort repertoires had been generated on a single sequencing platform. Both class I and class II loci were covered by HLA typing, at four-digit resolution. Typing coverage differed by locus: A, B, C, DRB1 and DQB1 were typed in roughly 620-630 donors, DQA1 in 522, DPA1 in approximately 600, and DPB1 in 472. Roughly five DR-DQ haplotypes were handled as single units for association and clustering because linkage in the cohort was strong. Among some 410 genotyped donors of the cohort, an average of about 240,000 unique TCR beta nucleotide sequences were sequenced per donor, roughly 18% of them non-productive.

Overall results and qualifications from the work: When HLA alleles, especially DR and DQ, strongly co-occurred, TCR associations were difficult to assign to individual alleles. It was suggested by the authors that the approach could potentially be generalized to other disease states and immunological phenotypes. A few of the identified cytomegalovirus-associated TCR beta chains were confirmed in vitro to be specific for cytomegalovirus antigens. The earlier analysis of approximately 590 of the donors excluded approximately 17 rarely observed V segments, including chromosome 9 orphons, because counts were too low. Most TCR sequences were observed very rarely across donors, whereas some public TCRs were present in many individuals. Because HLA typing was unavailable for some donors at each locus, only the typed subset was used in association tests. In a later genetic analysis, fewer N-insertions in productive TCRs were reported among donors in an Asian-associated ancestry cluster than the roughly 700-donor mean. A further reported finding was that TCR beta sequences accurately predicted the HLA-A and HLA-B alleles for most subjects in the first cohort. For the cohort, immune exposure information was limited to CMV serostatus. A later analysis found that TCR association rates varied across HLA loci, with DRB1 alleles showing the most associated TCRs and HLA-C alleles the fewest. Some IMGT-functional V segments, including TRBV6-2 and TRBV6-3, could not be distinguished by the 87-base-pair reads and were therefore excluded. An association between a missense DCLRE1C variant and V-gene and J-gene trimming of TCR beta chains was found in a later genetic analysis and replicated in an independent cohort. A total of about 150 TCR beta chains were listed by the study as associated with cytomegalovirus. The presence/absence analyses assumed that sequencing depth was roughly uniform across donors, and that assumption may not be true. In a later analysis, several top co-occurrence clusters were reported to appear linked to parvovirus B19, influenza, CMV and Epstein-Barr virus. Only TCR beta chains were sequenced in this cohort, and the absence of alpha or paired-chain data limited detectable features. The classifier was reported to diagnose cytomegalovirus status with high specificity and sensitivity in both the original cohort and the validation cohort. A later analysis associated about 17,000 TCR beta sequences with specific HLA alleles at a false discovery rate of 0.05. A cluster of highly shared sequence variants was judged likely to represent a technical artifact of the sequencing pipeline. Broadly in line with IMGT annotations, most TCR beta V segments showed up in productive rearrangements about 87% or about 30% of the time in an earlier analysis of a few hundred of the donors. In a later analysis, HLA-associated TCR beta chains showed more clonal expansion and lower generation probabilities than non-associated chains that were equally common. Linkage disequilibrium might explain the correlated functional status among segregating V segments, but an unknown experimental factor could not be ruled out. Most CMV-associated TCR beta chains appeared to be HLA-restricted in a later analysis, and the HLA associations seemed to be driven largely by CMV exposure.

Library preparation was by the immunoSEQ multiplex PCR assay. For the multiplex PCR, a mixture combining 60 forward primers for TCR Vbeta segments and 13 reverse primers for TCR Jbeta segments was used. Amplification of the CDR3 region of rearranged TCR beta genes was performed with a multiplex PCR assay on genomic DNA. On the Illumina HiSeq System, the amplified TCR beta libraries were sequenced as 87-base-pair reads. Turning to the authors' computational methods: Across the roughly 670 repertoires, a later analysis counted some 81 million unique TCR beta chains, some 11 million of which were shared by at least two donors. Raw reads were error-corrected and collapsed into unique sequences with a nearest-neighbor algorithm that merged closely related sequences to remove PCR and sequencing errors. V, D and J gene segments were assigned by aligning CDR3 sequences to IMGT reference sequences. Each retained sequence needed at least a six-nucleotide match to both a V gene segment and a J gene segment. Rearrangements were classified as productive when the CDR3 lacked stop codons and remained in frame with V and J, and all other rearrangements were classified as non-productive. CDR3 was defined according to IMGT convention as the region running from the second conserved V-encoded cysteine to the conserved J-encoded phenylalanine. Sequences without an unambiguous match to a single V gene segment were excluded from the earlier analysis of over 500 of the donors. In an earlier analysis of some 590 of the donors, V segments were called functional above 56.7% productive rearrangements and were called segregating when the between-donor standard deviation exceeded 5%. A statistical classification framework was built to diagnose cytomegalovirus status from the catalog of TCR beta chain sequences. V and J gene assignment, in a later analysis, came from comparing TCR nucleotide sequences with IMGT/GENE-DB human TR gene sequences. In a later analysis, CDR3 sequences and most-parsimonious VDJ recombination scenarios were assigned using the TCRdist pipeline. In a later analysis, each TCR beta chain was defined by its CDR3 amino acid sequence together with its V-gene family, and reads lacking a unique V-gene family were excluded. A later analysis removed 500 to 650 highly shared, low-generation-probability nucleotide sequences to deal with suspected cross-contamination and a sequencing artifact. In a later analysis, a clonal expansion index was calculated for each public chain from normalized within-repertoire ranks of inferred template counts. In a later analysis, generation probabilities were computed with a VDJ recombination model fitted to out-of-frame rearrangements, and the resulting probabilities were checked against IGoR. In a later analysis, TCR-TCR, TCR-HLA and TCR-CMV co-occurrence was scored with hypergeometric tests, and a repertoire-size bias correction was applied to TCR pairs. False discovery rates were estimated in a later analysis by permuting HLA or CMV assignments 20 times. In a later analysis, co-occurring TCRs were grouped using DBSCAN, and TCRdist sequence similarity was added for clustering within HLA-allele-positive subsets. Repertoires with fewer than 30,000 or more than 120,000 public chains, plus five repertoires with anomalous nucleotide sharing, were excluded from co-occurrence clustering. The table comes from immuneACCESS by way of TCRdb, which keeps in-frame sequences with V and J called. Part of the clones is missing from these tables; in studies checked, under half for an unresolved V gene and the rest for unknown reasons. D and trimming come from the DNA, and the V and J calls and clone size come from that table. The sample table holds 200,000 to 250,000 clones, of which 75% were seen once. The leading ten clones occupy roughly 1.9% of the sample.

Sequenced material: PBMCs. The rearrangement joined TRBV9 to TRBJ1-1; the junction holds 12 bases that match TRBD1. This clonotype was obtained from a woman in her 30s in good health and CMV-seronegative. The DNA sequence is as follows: TGTGCCAGCAGCGTAGGTCAAAGGGACAGGGGGCCCTGGGGTGAAGCTTTCTTT. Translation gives CASSVGQRDRGPWGEAFF.